Shown below are 24 T cell receptor beta chains from a single sample sequenced in a study of blood T cell repertoires in COVID-19 (TCRdb year 2020). The method was the immunoSEQ multiplex PCR assay. As stored in TCRdb, this immuneACCESS dataset retains in-frame rearrangements with V and J assigned. A fraction of the clones does not appear; measured against another copy, unresolved V genes explain less than half of the discrepancy, and the remainder lacks a known reason. The sample table lists 100,000 to 150,000 clones, 80% to 85% of them with a count of one. The biggest ten clones account for 3.5% to 4% of the sample. The sequencing sample was made of peripheral blood. Every receptor here comes from a woman aged 45-65 years with acute or convalescent COVID-19.

The chain couples TRBV28 to TRBJ2-5; tentatively, D is TRBD2 (6 bases). V was shortened by 3 bases and J by 5 bases, with 10 bases between the two germline ends. The CDR3 runs to 13 residues. Germline loops: CDR1 MDHEN, CDR2 SYDVKM. CDR3 amino acids: CASSFGGGETQYF. The CDR3 coding sequence is TGTGCCAGCAGTTTCGGTGGGGGGGAGACCCAGTACTTC. Variable domain in full (rest from reference TRBV28 and TRBJ2-5): DVKVTQSSRYLVKRTGEKVFLECVQDMDHENMFWYRQDPGLGLRLIYFSYDVKMKEKGDIPEGYSVSREKKERFSLILESASTNQTSMYLCASSFGGGETQYFGPGTRLLVL.

The sample holds one count of this clone. The chain recombines TRBV7-5 with TRBJ2-7; TRBD1 is the table's D call and was not checked against the DNA. TRBV7-5 is a pseudogene locus. The length of the CDR3 is 16 residues. The CDR3, as DNA: TGTGCCAGAAGTTCGAGTCCGGGACAGAGATCCTACGAGCAGTACTTC. The encoded protein is CARSSSPGQRSYEQYF.

This chain links TRBV28 with TRBJ2-7; D perhaps matches TRBD1 (6 bases). V was clipped by 2 bases and J by 2 bases, with 16 bases between them. Looked up from germline, CDR1 is MDHEN and CDR2 is SYDVKM. CDR3 length equals 16 residues. CDR3 sequence: CASSLAGPGHAYEQYF. The CDR3 region has the DNA TGTGCCAGCAGTTTAGCAGGACCGGGACACGCCTACGAGCAGTACTTC.

The chain uses TRBV6-6 and TRBJ2-7; TRBD1 agrees at 8 bases. V was pared by 2 bases and J by 3 bases, with 6 bases of the junction left unmatched. Per germline, CDR1 MNHNY and CDR2 SVGAGI (reference sequence). The CDR3 sequence is 15 residues long. The CDR3 is CASSYPGGFLYEQYF. The CDR3 DNA is TGTGCCAGCAGTTACCCAGGGGGCTTTCTCTACGAGCAGTACTTC.

The genes are TRBV7-2 and TRBJ1-1, with 7 positions matching TRBD1. Germline values: CDR1 SGHTA, CDR2 FQGNSA. Trimming took 6 bases from V and 5 from J; bases not matched to a gene: 6. The CDR3 spans 13 residues. This chain's CDR3 is CASRTTGVTEAFF. The CDR3 bases are TGTGCCAGCAGGACCACAGGGGTTACTGAAGCTTTCTTT.

The chain carries TRBV19 and TRBJ1-2, with 7 bases that match TRBD1. The CDR3 has 13 amino acids. Germline assignment: CDR1 LNHDA and CDR2 SQIVND (reference sequence). V trimming: 2 bases; J trimming: 4 bases; junction bases outside the gene matches: 1. In nucleotides, the CDR3 is TGTGCCAGTAGTATAACAGGGGCCTATGGCTACACCTTC. Residues: CASSITGAYGYTF.

V gene TRBV18 combines with J gene TRBJ2-3, with D possibly TRBD2 on 5 matching bases. CDR3 length: 16 amino acids. Germline V gives CDR1 KGHSH, CDR2 LQKENI. V gave up 6 bases and J gave up 3 bases, with 19 bases separating them. The chain's CDR3 is CASSRRRVGVTDTQYF. In nucleotides, the CDR3 is TGTGCCAGCTCTCGGCGAAGGGTGGGAGTGACAGATACGCAGTATTTT.

This chain uses TRBV20-1 with TRBJ2-1, with D possibly TRBD2 on 6 matching bases. This CDR3 contains 16 residues. V shed 3 bases and J shed 6 bases, with 21 bases lying between them. The germline CDR1 and CDR2 sequences are DFQATT and SNEGSKA (reference sequence). For the CDR3, the DNA is TGCAGTGCTAGTTCCCCGGGGACTTTTATCTCCAATGAGCAGTTCTTC. Amino acid sequence: CSASSPGTFISNEQFF.

This sequence joins TRBV5-1 and TRBJ2-2, with 8 bases fitting TRBD1. The trim removed 3 bases at V and 5 bases at J, leaving 9 bases unmatched. The CDR3 is 16 amino acids. Per germline, CDR1 SGHRS and CDR2 YFSETQ. The CDR3 DNA sequence: TGCGCCAGCAGCTCCGTGGGACAGGCGGGGACCGGGGAGCTGTTTTTT. Its translation: CASSSVGQAGTGELFF.

This chain joins TRBV5-1 and TRBJ1-3; no clear D. Trimming stripped 2 bases from V and 4 bases from J, with 10 bases between. The germline V gene encodes CDR1 SGHRS and CDR2 YFSETQ. The CDR3 has 14 residues. CDR3 in amino acids: CASSLTWAGNTIYF. CDR3 sequence (DNA): TGCGCCAGCAGCTTAACATGGGCAGGAAACACCATATATTTT. The variable domain in full, with the rest retrieved from reference TRBV5-1 and TRBJ1-3, is KAGVTQTPRYLIKTRGQQVTLSCSPISGHRSVSWYQQTPGQGLQFLFEYFSETQRNKGNFPGRFSGRQFSNSRSEMNVSTLELGDSALYLCASSLTWAGNTIYFGEGSWLTVV.

This clone has just one count. V gene TRBV6-6 combines with J gene TRBJ1-5; perhaps TRBD1 as D (5 bases). CDR1 MNHNY and CDR2 SVGAGI come from the germline V gene (reference sequence). V lost 2 bases, J lost 3 bases, and 14 bases lay in between. The CDR3 runs 16 residues. Written as DNA, the CDR3 is TGTGCCAGCAGTTACGTAGGGGTTGGTATCAATCAGCCCCAGCATTTT. Protein: CASSYVGVGINQPQHF.

The chain employs TRBV7-9 and TRBJ2-1; D is possibly TRBD2 (6 bases). This CDR3 has 15 amino acids. V lost 5 bases, J lost 0 bases, and 11 bases lay in between. Germline CDR1 SEHNR, CDR2 FQNEAQ (reference sequence). The CDR3 region has the DNA TGTGCCAGCAGCCCCTTCGGGAGCTCCTACAATGAGCAGTTCTTC. This sequence encodes CASSPFGSSYNEQFF.

The chain joins TRBV25-1 to TRBJ2-2; D unclear. Per the germline V gene, CDR1 is MGHDK and CDR2 is SYGVNS. The CDR3 contains 13 residues. V gave up 4 bases and J gave up 4 bases, with 7 bases separating them. CDR3 region: CASSAYTTGELFF. CDR3 DNA: TGTGCCAGCAGTGCGTACACCACCGGGGAGCTGTTTTTT.

This rearrangement joins TRBV6-5 to TRBJ1-5; no definite D call. CDR1 and CDR2 (germline): MNHEY, SVGAGI. The CDR3 covers 15 residues. Between the trimmed V and J ends, which lost 2 bases and 0 bases, there was a span of 8 bases. The CDR3 loop is CASSYGPYSNQPQHF. The CDR3 nucleotides read TGTGCCAGCAGTTACGGGCCATATAGCAATCAGCCCCAGCATTTT.

V usage is TRBV7-8 and J usage is TRBJ2-1; 8 bases fit TRBD2. J lost 0 bases, V lost 5 bases, and 15 bases had no gene match. Germline lookup yields CDR1 SGHVS and CDR2 FQNEAQ. CDR3 length: 19 residues. The CDR3 DNA follows: TGTGCCAGCAGCCTCGGACTAGCTTGGGACATCGGCTCCTACAATGAGCAGTTCTTC. It codes for CASSLGLAWDIGSYNEQFF.

The chain links TRBV5-4 to TRBJ2-3, with 9 bases matching TRBD2. This CDR3 region has 16 residues. The germline V gene encodes CDR1 SGHNT and CDR2 YYREEE (reference sequence). The V gene end was trimmed by 2 bases and the J gene end by 3 bases; junction bases not matched to a gene: 7. The CDR3 DNA is TGTGCCAGCAGCTTCCATAGCGGGAGCAGGACAGATACGCAGTATTTT. Translating it yields CASSFHSGSRTDTQYF.

The chain is built from TRBV7-9 and TRBJ2-2; 7 nucleotides agree with TRBD1. Germline values: CDR1 SEHNR, CDR2 FQNEAQ (reference sequence). This CDR3 comprises 14 residues. The V segment lost 6 bases and the J segment 4 bases; nucleotides outside the gene matches: 5. The CDR3 region is CASRRDSGTGELFF. In DNA, the CDR3 is TGTGCCAGCAGACGGGACAGTGGCACCGGGGAGCTGTTTTTT.

The rearrangement uses TRBV9 and TRBJ2-1; 10 bases agree with TRBD1. CDR1 and CDR2 from the germline V gene are SGDLS and YYNGEE. The CDR3 is 14 residues long. The V gene end was trimmed by 7 bases and the J gene end by 4 bases; junction bases not matched to a gene: 5. The CDR3 sequence is CASSGTGDYNEQFF. In DNA form, the CDR3 reads TGTGCCAGCTCCGGGACAGGGGATTACAATGAGCAGTTCTTC.

The rearrangement links TRBV9 to TRBJ1-4, with D hard to call. Trimming took 3 bases from V and 0 from J, leaving 6 bases between them. CDR1 is SGDLS, CDR2 YYNGEE, per germline. The CDR3 has 14 amino acids. For the CDR3, the DNA is TGTGCCAGCAGCGCGGACTCAACTAATGAAAAACTGTTTTTT. Translation: CASSADSTNEKLFF.

The V gene is TRBV5-1, the J gene TRBJ2-2; D possibly corresponds to TRBD2 (6 bases). The CDR3 contains 16 residues. Germline loops: CDR1 SGHRS, CDR2 YFSETQ. V was trimmed by 5 bases and J by 0 bases, leaving 14 bases between them. In nucleotides, the CDR3 is TGCGCCAGCAGATTGAATCCGGGGGCGAACACCGGGGAGCTGTTTTTT. Translation: CASRLNPGANTGELFF.

The genes are TRBV2 and TRBJ2-1; TRBD1 is a possible D gene (6 bases). V lost 6 bases, J lost 10 bases, and 22 bases lay in between. The length of the CDR3 is 15 residues. Germline V gene lookup returns CDR1 SNHLY and CDR2 FYNNEI. In DNA, the CDR3 is TGTGCCAGCAGCGGGTGGGGGCAATATTCGGGAGAGCAGTTCTTC. Translating gives CASSGWGQYSGEQFF. Variable domain in full (rest from reference TRBV2 and TRBJ2-1): EPEVTQTPSHQVTQMGQEVILRCVPISNHLYFYWYRQILGQKVEFLVSFYNNEISEKSEIFDDQFSVERPDGSNFTLKIRSTKLEDSAMYFCASSGWGQYSGEQFFGPGTRLTVL.

This chain joins TRBV4-1 and TRBJ1-3; TRBD1 is a possible D gene (6 bases). V lost 5 bases to trimming and J lost 2 bases, with 13 bases between them. The V gene's germline CDR1 is MGHRA and CDR2 YSYEKL. The CDR3 spans 15 residues. This chain's CDR3 is CASSYDKGAGNTIYF. CDR3 bases: TGCGCCAGCAGCTATGATAAGGGGGCTGGAAACACCATATATTTT.

J is TRBJ2-7 and V is TRBV30; D not certain. The CDR3 spans 14 residues. Per germline, CDR1 GTSNPN and CDR2 SVGIG (reference sequence). With 5 bases removed from V and 0 bases from J, the gap between germline ends came to 14 bases. The CDR3 DNA sequence: TGTGCCTGGGCCCGGAATATAGCCTCCTACGAGCAGTACTTC. It encodes CAWARNIASYEQYF.

The chain uses TRBV27 and TRBJ2-5; possibly TRBD1 for D (5 bases). The germline V gene encodes CDR1 MNHEY and CDR2 SMNVEV (reference sequence). Trimming pared 4 bases from V and 7 bases from J, leaving 10 bases between. This CDR3 comprises 12 residues. DNA for the CDR3: TGTGCCAGCAGTTCCCCCCAGGGGACCCAGTACTTC. Its translation is CASSSPQGTQYF.